A selection of T cell receptor beta chains follows, all from one sample in a study of metastatic and nonmetastatic thyroid tumors. MiXCR re-clonotyped the PCR reads for TCRdb. The table has about 59,000 clones, around 16% seen once. Source material: blood. These receptor sequences come from a male donor with papillary thyroid cancer or a benign thyroid nodule (not recorded which). Some clones in this sample may be carry-over from other donors' samples. CDR3s include the opening cysteine and the closing phenylalanine or tryptophan. Each record gives: J gene, D gene, V gene, clone size, CDR3 protein, CDR3 DNA. The D gene is left open where the match is weak. Clone size appears in some rows only: once, few, many, or a class for an expanded clone.

J gene: TRBJ2-1; D gene: TRBD2; V gene: TRBV4-2; clone size: -; CDR3 protein: CASSQDALAGGNEQFF; CDR3 DNA: TGTGCCAGCAGCCAAGATGCACTAGCGGGGGGTAATGAGCAGTTCTTC
J gene: TRBJ1-4; D gene: TRBD1; V gene: TRBV18; clone size: many; CDR3 protein: CASSPDRVTEKLFF; CDR3 DNA: TGTGCCAGCTCACCCGACAGGGTGACTGAAAAACTGTTTTTT
J gene: TRBJ1-5; D gene: -; V gene: TRBV9; clone size: many; CDR3 protein: CASSPGGVQPQHF; CDR3 DNA: TGTGCCAGCAGCCCCGGGGGGGTTCAGCCCCAGCATTTT
J gene: TRBJ2-2; D gene: -; V gene: TRBV7-2; clone size: -; CDR3 protein: CASSLAVHTGELFF; CDR3 DNA: TGTGCCAGCAGCTTAGCTGTTCACACCGGGGAGCTGTTTTTT
J gene: TRBJ1-2; D gene: -; V gene: TRBV4-1; clone size: -; CDR3 protein: CASSQGCMGAGGYTF; CDR3 DNA: TGCGCCAGCAGCCAAGGGTGTATGGGGGCGGGGGGCTACACCTTC
J gene: TRBJ2-5; D gene: -; V gene: TRBV20-1; clone size: -; CDR3 protein: CSASDRAGETQYF; CDR3 DNA: TGCAGTGCGAGCGACAGGGCGGGGGAGACCCAGTACTTC
J gene: TRBJ2-5; D gene: -; V gene: TRBV12-3/TRBV12-4; clone size: many; CDR3 protein: CASSLLGETQYF; CDR3 DNA: TGTGCCAGCAGTTTATTGGGTGAGACCCAGTACTTC
J gene: TRBJ2-5; D gene: -; V gene: TRBV24-1; clone size: -; CDR3 protein: CATSDLGQSQETQYF; CDR3 DNA: TGTGCCACCAGTGATTTGGGACAGTCCCAAGAGACCCAGTACTTC
J gene: TRBJ1-1; D gene: -; V gene: TRBV5-1; clone size: many; CDR3 protein: CASSFLSQAEMNTEAFF; CDR3 DNA: TGCGCCAGCAGCTTTCTTTCACAGGCCGAAATGAACACTGAAGCTTTCTTT
J gene: TRBJ2-2; D gene: TRBD2; V gene: TRBV19; clone size: many; CDR3 protein: CASSGTSGPTGELFF; CDR3 DNA: TGTGCCAGTAGTGGGACTAGCGGTCCCACCGGGGAGCTGTTTTTT
J gene: TRBJ2-5; D gene: -; V gene: TRBV10-3; clone size: many; CDR3 protein: CAISESSETQYF; CDR3 DNA: TGTGCCATCAGCGAGAGCTCAGAGACCCAGTACTTC
J gene: TRBJ1-1; D gene: -; V gene: TRBV9; clone size: many; CDR3 protein: CASSAAGPLEF; CDR3 DNA: TGTGCCAGCAGCGCGGCGGGGCCATTAGAGTTT
J gene: TRBJ2-1; D gene: -; V gene: TRBV4-3; clone size: many; CDR3 protein: CASSLQDGVVYNEQFF; CDR3 DNA: TGCGCCAGCAGCCTCCAGGACGGGGTTGTATACAATGAGCAGTTCTTC
J gene: TRBJ1-2; D gene: -; V gene: TRBV27; clone size: many; CDR3 protein: CASRDGHYGYTF; CDR3 DNA: TGTGCCAGCAGAGACGGGCACTATGGCTACACCTTC
J gene: TRBJ2-7; D gene: -; V gene: TRBV5-1; clone size: many; CDR3 protein: CASSFQDKTYEQYF; CDR3 DNA: TGCGCCAGCAGCTTCCAAGACAAAACCTACGAGCAGTACTTC
J gene: TRBJ2-5; D gene: TRBD1; V gene: TRBV28; clone size: few; CDR3 protein: CASSSIDRVVGETQYF; CDR3 DNA: TGTGCCAGCAGTTCTATAGACAGGGTCGTAGGGGAGACCCAGTACTTC
J gene: TRBJ2-3; D gene: -; V gene: TRBV6-1; clone size: many; CDR3 protein: CASSEAQYSTDTQYF; CDR3 DNA: TGTGCCAGCAGTGAAGCACAGTACAGCACAGATACGCAGTATTTT
J gene: TRBJ1-5; D gene: TRBD1; V gene: TRBV19; clone size: few; CDR3 protein: CASSPQTGRTQPQHF; CDR3 DNA: TGTGCCAGTAGTCCCCAGACAGGGCGCACGCAGCCCCAGCATTTT
J gene: TRBJ2-7; D gene: TRBD1; V gene: TRBV7-3; clone size: -; CDR3 protein: CESSLHPSGQGVTYEQYF; CDR3 DNA: TGTGAAAGCAGCTTACATCCTTCGGGACAGGGTGTGACGTACGAGCAGTACTTC
J gene: TRBJ2-5; D gene: -; V gene: TRBV5-5; clone size: many; CDR3 protein: CASSFIRELGLETQYF; CDR3 DNA: TGTGCCAGCAGCTTTATTCGGGAGTTAGGTCTGGAGACCCAGTACTTC
J gene: TRBJ2-2; D gene: -; V gene: TRBV11-2; clone size: many; CDR3 protein: CASSLETRTAGSGELFF; CDR3 DNA: TGTGCCAGCAGCTTGGAGACCCGGACAGCAGGGTCCGGGGAGCTGTTTTTT
J gene: TRBJ2-1; D gene: TRBD2; V gene: TRBV3-1; clone size: many; CDR3 protein: CASSQGLAGYNEQFF; CDR3 DNA: TGTGCCAGCAGCCAAGGGCTAGCGGGGTACAATGAGCAGTTCTTC
J gene: TRBJ1-2; D gene: TRBD1; V gene: TRBV12-3/TRBV12-4; clone size: many; CDR3 protein: CASSLPGQDGYTF; CDR3 DNA: TGTGCCAGCAGTTTGCCCGGACAGGATGGCTACACCTTC